These 27 T cell receptor beta chains originate from one sample sequenced in a study of shared T cell receptors in the human thymus. Clones were read by immunoSEQ multiplex PCR, and TCRdb kept only the in-frame ones, dropping some. Found here are about 610,000 clones, approximately 90% of them singletons; the top ten hold about 0.01%. These sequences were also reported in another study, on human thymus T cells.

Sample: thymocytes. All receptors derive from a boy less than two years old with a congenital heart defect.

The V call is TRBV4-1, the J call TRBJ2-7, with TRBD2 identical over 8 bases. The CDR3 runs 15 residues. V was pared by 2 bases and J by 6 bases, with 9 bases of the junction left unmatched. Germline loops: CDR1 MGHRA, CDR2 YSYEKL. CDR3 sequence reads: CASSQRREDRGEQYF. CDR3 DNA sequence: TGCGCCAGCAGCCAAAGGCGGGAGGACCGTGGCGAGCAGTACTTC.

The chain carries TRBV5-6 and TRBJ1-4; 8 nucleotides agree with TRBD1. Germline loops: CDR1 SGHDT, CDR2 YYEEEE. This CDR3 spans 16 amino acids. V was pared by 0 bases and J by 6 bases, with 7 bases of the junction left unmatched. The CDR3 sequence: CASSLAPGQEDEKLFF. In nucleotides, the CDR3 is TGTGCCAGCAGCTTGGCCCCGGGACAGGAGGATGAAAAACTGTTTTTT.

Only one count was recorded for this clone. V and J are TRBV27 and TRBJ2-2; 7 nucleotides align to TRBD2. J lost 0 bases, V lost 10 bases, and 5 bases had no gene match. This CDR3 comprises 14 residues. The germline gives CDR1 MNHEY, CDR2 SMNVEV (reference sequence). This CDR3 is CATREAPNTGELFF. CDR3 DNA: TGTGCCACCCGGGAGGCGCCGAACACCGGGGAGCTGTTTTTT.

The gene calls are TRBV4-3 and TRBJ2-7, with TRBD2 as a possible D gene (5 bases). The CDR3 length is 14 residues. Trimming took 0 bases from V and 3 from J, leaving 9 bases between them. Germline CDR1 LGHNA, CDR2 YSLEER. The CDR3 DNA follows: TGCGCCAGCAGCCAAGAAATGGGGAGCTACGAGCAGTACTTC. Its translation is CASSQEMGSYEQYF.

On this clone itself: One end of the junction does not line up with germline, which may come from a read error. The rearrangement links TRBV5-6 to TRBJ2-1, with D possibly TRBD2 on 5 matching bases. Germline V lookup: CDR1 SGHDT, CDR2 YYEEEE. The CDR3 runs to 17 residues. In DNA form, the CDR3 reads TGTGCCAGCAGCCATGCCCGCGCGGGCCATTCCTCCAATGAGCAGTTCTTC. Protein sequence: CASSHARAGHSSNEQFF.

The V gene is TRBV7-3, the J gene TRBJ2-5; 12 nucleotides match TRBD2. V shed 4 bases, J shed 4 bases, and the junction held 4 bases outside the gene matches. CDR1 and CDR2 from the germline V gene are SGHTA and FQGTGA. CDR3 length: 15 amino acids. The CDR3 DNA sequence: TGTGCCAGCAGCTCTAGCGGGAGGGCCGGAGAGACCCAGTACTTC. It yields the protein CASSSSGRAGETQYF.

A single count supports this clone. This chain connects TRBV6-5 to TRBJ1-2; possibly TRBD1 for D (5 bases). This CDR3 spans 16 amino acids. Germline values: CDR1 MNHEY, CDR2 SVGAGI. Trimming pared 4 bases from V and 13 bases from J, leaving 28 bases between. As DNA, the CDR3 is TGTGCCAGCAGTTTACACACCTTCGGGACTGCCTTAAGCTGCACCTTC. It encodes CASSLHTFGTALSCTF.

This chain uses TRBV27 with TRBJ2-5, with 7 bases matching TRBD1. The germline V gene encodes CDR1 MNHEY and CDR2 SMNVEV (reference sequence). The CDR3 covers 13 residues. Unmatched junction bases numbered 3, after V lost 6 bases and J lost 2 bases. Here the CDR3 reads CASSHRGQETQYF. In DNA, the CDR3 is TGTGCCAGCAGCCACAGGGGACAAGAGACCCAGTACTTC.

The J gene is TRBJ2-1, the V gene TRBV19; no definite D call. The CDR3 sequence is 12 residues long. CDR1 and CDR2 (germline): LNHDA, SQIVND (reference sequence). V lost 8 bases and J 9 bases, leaving 14 bases between the germline ends. The CDR3 nucleotides read TGTGCCAGTGCTAGTCGGAGCGCTGAGCAGTTCTTC. Residues: CASASRSAEQFF. Supplemented by reference TRBV19 and TRBJ2-1, the full variable domain reads DGGITQSPKYLFRKEGQNVTLSCEQNLNHDAMYWYRQDPGQGLRLIYYSQIVNDFQKGDIAEGYSVSREKKESFPLTVTSAQKNPTAFYLCASASRSAEQFFGPGTRLTVL.

Points on this clone: The sample holds other DNA sequences that translate to the same CDR3. This sequence joins TRBV11-2 and TRBJ2-7; tentatively, D is TRBD2 (5 bases). V dropped 2 bases and J dropped 4 bases, with 6 bases sitting between them. The germline CDR1 and CDR2 sequences are SGHAT and FQNNGV. The CDR3 spans 12 residues. DNA for the CDR3: TGTGCCAGCAGCTTATCGGGGTACGAGCAGTACTTC. Protein product: CASSLSGYEQYF. The full variable domain, completed using reference TRBV11-2 and TRBJ2-7, is EAGVAQSPRYKIIEKRQSVAFWCNPISGHATLYWYQQILGQGPKLLIQFQNNGVVDDSQLPKDRFSAERLKGVDSTLKIQPAKLEDSAVYLCASSLSGYEQYFGPGTRLTVT.

On this clone itself: One junction end does not reproduce the germline sequence, and a read error may be involved. The rearrangement uses TRBV7-6 and TRBJ2-7, with 7 positions matching TRBD1. Germline V lookup: CDR1 SGHVS, CDR2 FNYEAQ. The CDR3 length is 16 residues. In DNA form, the CDR3 reads TGTGCCAGCAGCCTGGGGACAGAATTTTCGCCTTACGGGCAGTACTTC. Protein sequence: CASSLGTEFSPYGQYF.

This clone turned up a few times. The J gene is TRBJ2-3, the V gene TRBV29-1; 7 positions agree with TRBD2. The CDR3 runs to 15 residues. The germline CDR1 and CDR2 sequences are SQVTM and ANQGSEA. V lost 7 bases to trimming and J lost 4 bases; unmatched junction nucleotides: 14. DNA for the CDR3: TGCAGCGGCAGACTCCGACTAGCAGGGTCAGATACGCAGTATTTT. Protein product: CSGRLRLAGSDTQYF.

The V call is TRBV5-1, the J call TRBJ1-2; D is possibly TRBD1 (6 bases). CDR1 and CDR2 from the germline V gene are SGHRS and YFSETQ. V was shortened by 2 bases and J by 3 bases, with 8 bases between the two germline ends. This CDR3 has 13 amino acids. The CDR3 loop reads CASSLGGDYGYTF. As DNA, the CDR3 is TGCGCCAGCAGCTTAGGGGGTGACTATGGCTACACCTTC.

The chain uses TRBV6-6 and TRBJ1-5, with D possibly TRBD1 on 5 matching bases. Germline-derived CDR1 and CDR2 are MNHNY and SVGAGI (reference sequence). The V end was cut by 0 bases, the J end by 6 bases, with 15 bases between. The CDR3 extends over 16 amino acids. In DNA, the CDR3 is TGTGCCAGCAGTTACTCGATTGACAGCTTACTTCAGCCCCAGCATTTT. As protein: CASSYSIDSLLQPQHF.

A few counts support this clone. The chain couples TRBV6-6 to TRBJ2-1; possibly TRBD2 for D (5 bases). V dropped 5 bases and J dropped 12 bases, with 26 bases sitting between them. Germline values: CDR1 MNHNY, CDR2 SVGAGI (reference sequence). The CDR3 spans 16 residues. CDR3 sequence: CASSPGRRVLISWQFF. For the CDR3, the DNA is TGTGCCAGCAGTCCCGGTAGGCGGGTACTGATCTCTTGGCAGTTCTTC.

The chain links TRBV7-9 to TRBJ2-1; D perhaps matches TRBD2 (6 bases). Germline CDR1 and CDR2: SEHNR and FQNEAQ (reference sequence). Trimming took 5 bases from V and 3 from J, leaving 17 bases between them. This CDR3 comprises 16 residues. The CDR3 region is CASSRDMGGYYNEQFF. Here the CDR3 DNA reads TGTGCCAGCAGCCGAGATATGGGGGGATACTACAATGAGCAGTTCTTC. The complete variable domain, with remaining parts taken from reference TRBV7-9 and TRBJ2-1, reads DTGVSQNPRHKITKRGQNVTFRCDPISEHNRLYWYRQTLGQGPEFLTYFQNEAQLEKSRLLSDRFSAERPKGSFSTLEIQRTEQGDSAMYLCASSRDMGGYYNEQFFGPGTRLTVL.

The genes are TRBV27 and TRBJ2-7; TRBD2 aligns across 12 bases. The CDR3 length is 16 residues. Germline-derived CDR1 and CDR2 are MNHEY and SMNVEV (reference sequence). The V gene end was trimmed by 5 bases and the J gene end by 1 base; junction bases not matched to a gene: 6. The CDR3 region is CASSPRGTSGSYEQYF. DNA of the CDR3: TGTGCCAGCAGTCCGCGGGGGACTAGCGGGTCCTACGAGCAGTACTTC.

The chain links TRBV4-3 to TRBJ2-1, with a weak D call TRBD1 (6 bases). Germline V gene data show CDR1 as LGHNA and CDR2 as YSLEER. This CDR3 has 15 residues. V lost 0 bases and J lost 9, with 15 bases in between. CDR3: CASSQDRWGTFEQFF. CDR3 nucleotides: TGCGCCAGCAGCCAAGATAGGTGGGGGACATTTGAGCAGTTCTTC.

Only one count was recorded for this clone. The gene calls are TRBV27 and TRBJ2-1, with 13 bases identical to TRBD2. There are 16 residues in the CDR3. V lost 8 bases to trimming and J lost 8 bases; unmatched junction nucleotides: 12. CDR1 and CDR2 from the germline V gene are MNHEY and SMNVEV (reference sequence). CDR3: CASRTSGTSGNDEQFF. In DNA form, the CDR3 reads TGTGCCAGCCGCACCTCCGGGACTAGCGGGAATGATGAGCAGTTCTTC.

This clone appeared a few times. This chain connects TRBV7-3 to TRBJ2-3; 11 nucleotides agree with TRBD2. Looked up from germline, CDR1 is SGHTA and CDR2 is FQGTGA. The trim removed 1 base at V and 3 bases at J, leaving 6 bases unmatched. CDR3 length equals 17 residues. The CDR3 sequence: CASSLMLGLADTDTQYF. CDR3 in DNA: TGTGCCAGCAGCTTAATGTTGGGACTAGCGGATACAGATACGCAGTATTTT.

This clone occurred once. The chain has TRBV6-1 and TRBJ1-2; maybe TRBD1 (6 bases). The germline V gene has CDR1 MNHNS and CDR2 SASEGT. V lost 5 bases, J lost 8 bases, and 15 bases lay in between. The CDR3 extends over 13 amino acids. DNA of the CDR3: TGTGCCAGCAGTAGCCCCAGGGGTGGGGGCTACACCTTC. This codes for CASSSPRGGGYTF.

The V and J genes are TRBV6-5 and TRBJ2-7; TRBD2 might be the D (6 bases). From germline, CDR1 is MNHEY and CDR2 SVGAGI. Trimming took 0 bases from V and 0 from J, leaving 12 bases between them. The CDR3 has 16 amino acids. CDR3 sequence reads: CASSYSWGLISYEQYF. In nucleotides, the CDR3 is TGTGCCAGCAGTTACTCTTGGGGACTGATCTCCTACGAGCAGTACTTC.

This rearrangement joins TRBV12-5 to TRBJ2-7, with TRBD2 matching 10 bases. CDR3 length equals 13 residues. V lost 0 bases, J lost 8 bases, and 1 base stayed unmatched. Germline-derived CDR1 and CDR2 are LGHNT and FRNRAP. The DNA for the CDR3 is TGTGCTAGTGGTTTGGTACTAGCGGGAAAGCAGTACTTC. It codes for CASGLVLAGKQYF. Full variable domain (outside the CDR3, taken from reference TRBV12-5 and TRBJ2-7): DARVTQTPRHKVTEMGQEVTMRCQPILGHNTVFWYRQTMMQGLELLAYFRNRAPLDDSGMPKDRFSAEMPDATLATLKIQPSEPRDSAVYFCASGLVLAGKQYFGPGTRLTVT.

The chain is built from TRBV7-2 and TRBJ1-2; D might be TRBD1 (6 bases). The germline V gene encodes CDR1 SGHTA and CDR2 FQGNSA. V shed 1 base and J shed 4 bases, with 16 bases lying between them. The CDR3 runs 16 residues. The CDR3: CASSLEPDSLPYGYTF. CDR3 DNA: TGTGCCAGCAGCTTAGAGCCGGACAGTCTACCCTATGGCTACACCTTC.

The chain is built from TRBV7-8 and TRBJ1-6; 11 bases agree with TRBD1. V lost 0 bases and J lost 5; bases outside the gene matches: 9. This CDR3 has 19 residues. Germline assignment: CDR1 SGHVS and CDR2 FQNEAQ. DNA of the CDR3: TGTGCCAGCAGCTTAGCGGGGGGACAGGGGGGAGTTAATAATTCACCCCTCCACTTT. Amino acids: CASSLAGGQGGVNNSPLHF.

The chain combines TRBV4-3 with TRBJ2-1, with TRBD1 identical over 10 bases. The CDR3 has 16 residues. Germline V gives CDR1 LGHNA, CDR2 YSLEER. The V segment lost 4 bases and the J segment 4 bases; nucleotides outside the gene matches: 7. This CDR3 reads CASSLRLDRGYNEQFF. As DNA, the CDR3 is TGCGCCAGCAGCCTACGGTTGGACAGGGGGTACAATGAGCAGTTCTTC.

V and J are TRBV27 and TRBJ1-2; TRBD1 might be the D (6 bases). This CDR3 is built from 17 residues. Trimming removed 6 bases from V and 4 bases from J, with 24 bases in between. Germline V gene data show CDR1 as MNHEY and CDR2 as SMNVEV (reference sequence). Written as DNA, the CDR3 is TGTGCCAGCAGGCGGTGGACAGATGGATCCCGTCTCTATGGCTACACCTTC. It codes for CASRRWTDGSRLYGYTF.